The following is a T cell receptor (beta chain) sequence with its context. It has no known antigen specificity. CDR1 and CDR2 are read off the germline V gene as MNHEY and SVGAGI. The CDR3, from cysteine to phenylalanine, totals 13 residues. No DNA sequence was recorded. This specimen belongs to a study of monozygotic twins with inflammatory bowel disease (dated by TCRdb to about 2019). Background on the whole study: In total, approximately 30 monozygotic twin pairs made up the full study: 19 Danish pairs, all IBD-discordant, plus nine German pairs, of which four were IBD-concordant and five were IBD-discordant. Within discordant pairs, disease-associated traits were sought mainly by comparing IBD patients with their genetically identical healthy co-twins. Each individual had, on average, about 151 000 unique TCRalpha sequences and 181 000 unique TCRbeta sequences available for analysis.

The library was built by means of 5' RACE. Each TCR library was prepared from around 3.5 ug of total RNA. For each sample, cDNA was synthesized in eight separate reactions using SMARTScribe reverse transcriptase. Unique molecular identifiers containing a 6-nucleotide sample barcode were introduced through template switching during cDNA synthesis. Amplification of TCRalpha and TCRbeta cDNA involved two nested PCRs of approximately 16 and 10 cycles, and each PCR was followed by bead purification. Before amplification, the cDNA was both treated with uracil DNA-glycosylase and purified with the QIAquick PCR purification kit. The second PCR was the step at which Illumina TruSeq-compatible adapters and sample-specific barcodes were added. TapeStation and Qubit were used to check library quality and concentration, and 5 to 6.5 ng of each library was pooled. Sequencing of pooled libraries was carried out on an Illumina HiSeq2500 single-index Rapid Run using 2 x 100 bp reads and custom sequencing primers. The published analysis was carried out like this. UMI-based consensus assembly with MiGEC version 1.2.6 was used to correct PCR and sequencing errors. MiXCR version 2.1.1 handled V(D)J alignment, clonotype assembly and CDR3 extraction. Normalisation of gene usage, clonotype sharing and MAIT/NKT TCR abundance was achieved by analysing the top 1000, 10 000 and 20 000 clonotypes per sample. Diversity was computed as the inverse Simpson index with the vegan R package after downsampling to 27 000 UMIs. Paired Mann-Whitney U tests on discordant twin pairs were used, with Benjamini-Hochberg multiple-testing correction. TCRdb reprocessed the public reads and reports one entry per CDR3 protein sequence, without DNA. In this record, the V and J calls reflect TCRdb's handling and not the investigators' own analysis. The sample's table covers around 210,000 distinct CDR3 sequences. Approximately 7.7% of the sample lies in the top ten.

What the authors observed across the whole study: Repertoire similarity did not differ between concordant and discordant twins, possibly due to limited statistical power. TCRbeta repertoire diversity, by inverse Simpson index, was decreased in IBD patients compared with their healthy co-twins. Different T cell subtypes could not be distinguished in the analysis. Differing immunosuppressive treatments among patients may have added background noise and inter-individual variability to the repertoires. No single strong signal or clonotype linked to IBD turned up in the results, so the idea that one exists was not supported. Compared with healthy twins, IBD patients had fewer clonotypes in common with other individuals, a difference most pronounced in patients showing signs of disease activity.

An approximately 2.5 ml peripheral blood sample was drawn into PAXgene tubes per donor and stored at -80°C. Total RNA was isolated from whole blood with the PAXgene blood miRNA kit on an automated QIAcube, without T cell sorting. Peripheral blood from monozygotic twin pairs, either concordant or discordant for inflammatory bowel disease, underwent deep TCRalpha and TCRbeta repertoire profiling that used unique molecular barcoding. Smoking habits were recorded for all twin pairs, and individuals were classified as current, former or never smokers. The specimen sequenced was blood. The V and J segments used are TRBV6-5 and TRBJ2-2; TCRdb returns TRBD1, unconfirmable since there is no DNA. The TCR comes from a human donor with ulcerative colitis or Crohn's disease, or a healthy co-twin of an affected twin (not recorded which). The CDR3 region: CASRGQSTRELFF.